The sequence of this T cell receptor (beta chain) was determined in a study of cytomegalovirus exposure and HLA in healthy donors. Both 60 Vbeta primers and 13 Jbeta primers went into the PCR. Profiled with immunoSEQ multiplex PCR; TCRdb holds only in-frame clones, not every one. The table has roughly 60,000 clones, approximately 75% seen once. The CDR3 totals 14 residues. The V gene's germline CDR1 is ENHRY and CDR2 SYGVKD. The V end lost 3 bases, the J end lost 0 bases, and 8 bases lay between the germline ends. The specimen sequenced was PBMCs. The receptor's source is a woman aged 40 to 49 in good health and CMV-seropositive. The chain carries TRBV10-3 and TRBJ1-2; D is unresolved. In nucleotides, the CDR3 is TGTGCCATCAGTGAAGACATAGCTAACTATGGCTACACCTTC. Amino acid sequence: CAISEDIANYGYTF.